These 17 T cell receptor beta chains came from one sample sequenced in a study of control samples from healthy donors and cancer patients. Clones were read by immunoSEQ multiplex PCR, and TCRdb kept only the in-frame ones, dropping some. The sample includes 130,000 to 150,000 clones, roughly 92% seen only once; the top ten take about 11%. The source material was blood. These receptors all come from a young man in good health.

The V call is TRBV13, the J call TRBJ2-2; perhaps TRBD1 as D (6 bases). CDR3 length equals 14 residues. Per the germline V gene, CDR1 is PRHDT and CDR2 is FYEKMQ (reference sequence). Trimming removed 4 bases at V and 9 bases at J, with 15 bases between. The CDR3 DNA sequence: TGTGCCAGCAGCTGGGGGCGAGAGGTCCGGGAGCTGTTTTTT. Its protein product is CASSWGREVRELFF.

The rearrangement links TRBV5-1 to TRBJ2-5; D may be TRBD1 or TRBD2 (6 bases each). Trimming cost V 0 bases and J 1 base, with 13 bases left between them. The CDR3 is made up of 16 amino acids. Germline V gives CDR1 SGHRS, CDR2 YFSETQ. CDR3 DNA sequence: TGCGCCAGCAGCTTGGCATTCAGGGGACTCCAAGAGACCCAGTACTTC. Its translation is CASSLAFRGLQETQYF.

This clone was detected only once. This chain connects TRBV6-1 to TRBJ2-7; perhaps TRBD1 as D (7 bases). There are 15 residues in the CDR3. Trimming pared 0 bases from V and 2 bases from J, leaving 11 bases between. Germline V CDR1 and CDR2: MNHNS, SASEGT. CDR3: CASSEAEGTAYEQYF. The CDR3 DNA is TGTGCCAGCAGTGAAGCGGAGGGGACAGCCTACGAGCAGTACTTC.

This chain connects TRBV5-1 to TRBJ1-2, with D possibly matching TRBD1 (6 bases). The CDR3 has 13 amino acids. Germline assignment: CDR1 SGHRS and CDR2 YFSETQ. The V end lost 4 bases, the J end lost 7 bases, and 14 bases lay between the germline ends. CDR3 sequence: CASSATGAAGYTF. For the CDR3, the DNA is TGCGCCAGCAGCGCGACGGGGGCCGCTGGCTACACCTTC.

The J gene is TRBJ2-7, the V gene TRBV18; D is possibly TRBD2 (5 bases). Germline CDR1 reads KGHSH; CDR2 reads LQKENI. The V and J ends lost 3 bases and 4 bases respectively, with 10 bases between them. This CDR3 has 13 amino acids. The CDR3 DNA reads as TGTGCCAGCTCACCTACACGGGGTTACGAGCAGTACTTC. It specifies CASSPTRGYEQYF. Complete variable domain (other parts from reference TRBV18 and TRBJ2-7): NAGVMQNPRHLVRRRGQEARLRCSPMKGHSHVYWYRQLPEEGLKFMVYLQKENIIDESGMPKERFSAEFPKEGPSILRIQQVVRGDSAAYFCASSPTRGYEQYFGPGTRLTVT.

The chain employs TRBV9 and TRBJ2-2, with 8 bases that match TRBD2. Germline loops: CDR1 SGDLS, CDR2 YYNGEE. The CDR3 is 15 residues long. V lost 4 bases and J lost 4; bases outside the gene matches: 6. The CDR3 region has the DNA TGTGCCAGCAGCCAGAGCGGGAGCGGCACCGGGGAGCTGTTTTTT. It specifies CASSQSGSGTGELFF.

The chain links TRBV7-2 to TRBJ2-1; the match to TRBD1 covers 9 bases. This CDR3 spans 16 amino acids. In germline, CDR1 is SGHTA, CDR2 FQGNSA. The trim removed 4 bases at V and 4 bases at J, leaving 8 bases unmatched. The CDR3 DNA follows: TGTGCCAGCAGCTCGCCATCCGGGACAGGGTACAATGAGCAGTTCTTC. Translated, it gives CASSSPSGTGYNEQFF.

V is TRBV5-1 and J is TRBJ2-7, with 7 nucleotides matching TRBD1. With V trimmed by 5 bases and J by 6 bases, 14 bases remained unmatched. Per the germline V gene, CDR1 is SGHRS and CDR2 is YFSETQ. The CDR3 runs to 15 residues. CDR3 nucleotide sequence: TGCGCCAGCAGGTCGGACCCCGGGACAGCGACCGAGCAGTACTTC. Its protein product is CASRSDPGTATEQYF.

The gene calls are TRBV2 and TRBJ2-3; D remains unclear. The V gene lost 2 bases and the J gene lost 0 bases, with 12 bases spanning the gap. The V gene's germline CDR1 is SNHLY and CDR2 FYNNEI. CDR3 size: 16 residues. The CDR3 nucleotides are TGTGCCAGCAGTGAACCTAGGAGCCCCAGCACAGATACGCAGTATTTT. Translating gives CASSEPRSPSTDTQYF.

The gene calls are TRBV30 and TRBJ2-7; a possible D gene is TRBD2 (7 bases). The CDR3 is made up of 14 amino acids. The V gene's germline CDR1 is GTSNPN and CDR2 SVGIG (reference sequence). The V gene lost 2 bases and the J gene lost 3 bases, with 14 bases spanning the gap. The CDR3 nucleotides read TGTGCCTGGAGTTGGGAGGGGGGTTTCTACGAGCAGTACTTC. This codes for CAWSWEGGFYEQYF.

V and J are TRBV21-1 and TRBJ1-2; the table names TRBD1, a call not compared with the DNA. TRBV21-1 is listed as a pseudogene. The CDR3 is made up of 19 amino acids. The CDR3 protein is CASSKVCGTGVGSRYGYTF. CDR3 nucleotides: TGTGCCAGCAGCAAAGTCTGTGGGACAGGGGTTGGTTCAAGGTATGGCTACACCTTC.

The CDR3 coding sequence is TGTGCCAGCAGCTTATTTGCTAGCGGGAGTCGGACCGAGCAGTACTTC. As protein: CASSLFASGSRTEQYF. This chain links TRBV7-2 with TRBJ2-7, with TRBD2 identical over 10 bases. The CDR3 is 16 amino acids. The V and J ends lost 2 bases and 6 bases, in that order; junction bases with no gene match: 10. Germline lookup yields CDR1 SGHTA and CDR2 FQGNSA.

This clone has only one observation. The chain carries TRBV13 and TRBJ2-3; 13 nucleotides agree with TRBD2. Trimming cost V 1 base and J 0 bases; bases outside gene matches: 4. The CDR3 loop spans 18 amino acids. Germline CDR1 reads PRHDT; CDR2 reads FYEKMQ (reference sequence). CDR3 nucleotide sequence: TGTGCCAGCAGCTTAGAGGGACTAGCGGGATCTAGCACAGATACGCAGTATTTT. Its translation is CASSLEGLAGSSTDTQYF.

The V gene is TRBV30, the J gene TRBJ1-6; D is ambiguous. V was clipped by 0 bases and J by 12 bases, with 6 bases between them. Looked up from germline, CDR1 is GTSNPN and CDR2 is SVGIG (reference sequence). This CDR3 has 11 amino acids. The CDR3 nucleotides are TGTGCCTGGAGTGTACGAGGACCCCTCCACTTT. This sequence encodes CAWSVRGPLHF.

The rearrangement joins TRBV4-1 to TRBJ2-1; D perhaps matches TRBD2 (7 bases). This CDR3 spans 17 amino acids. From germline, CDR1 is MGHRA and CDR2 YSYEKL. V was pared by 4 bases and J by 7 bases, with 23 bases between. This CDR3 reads CASSRGGLAVLGNEQFF. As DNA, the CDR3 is TGCGCCAGCAGCCGGGGGGGGCTAGCAGTTTTGGGGAATGAGCAGTTCTTC.

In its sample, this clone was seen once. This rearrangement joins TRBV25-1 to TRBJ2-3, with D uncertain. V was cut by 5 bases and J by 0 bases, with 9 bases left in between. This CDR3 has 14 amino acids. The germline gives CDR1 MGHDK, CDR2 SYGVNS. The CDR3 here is CASSTPTSTDTQYF. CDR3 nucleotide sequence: TGTGCCAGCAGTACCCCAACGAGCACAGATACGCAGTATTTT.

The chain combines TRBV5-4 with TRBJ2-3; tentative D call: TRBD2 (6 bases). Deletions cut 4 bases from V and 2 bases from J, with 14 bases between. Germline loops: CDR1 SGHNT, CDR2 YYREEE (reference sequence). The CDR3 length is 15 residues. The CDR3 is CASSRGGPSTDTQYF. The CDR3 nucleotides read TGTGCCAGCAGCCGCGGAGGGCCCTCCACAGATACGCAGTATTTT.